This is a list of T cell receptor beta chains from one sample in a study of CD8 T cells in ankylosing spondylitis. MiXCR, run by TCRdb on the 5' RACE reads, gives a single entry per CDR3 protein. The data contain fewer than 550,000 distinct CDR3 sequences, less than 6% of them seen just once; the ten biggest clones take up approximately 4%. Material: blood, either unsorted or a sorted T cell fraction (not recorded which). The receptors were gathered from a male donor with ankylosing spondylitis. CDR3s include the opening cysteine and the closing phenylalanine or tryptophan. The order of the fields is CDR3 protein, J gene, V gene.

CASSFRGLVQETQYF	TRBJ2-5	TRBV5-1
CASSYRGSSYEQYF	TRBJ2-7	TRBV27
CASSLGGLANHEQYF	TRBJ2-7	TRBV9
CAWSMNGVYNEQFF	TRBJ2-1	TRBV30
CSVGPTYQETQYF	TRBJ2-5	TRBV29-1
CASSPQGFTYNEQFF	TRBJ2-1	TRBV7-3
CASSSRRYNEQFF	TRBJ2-1	TRBV11-3
CASSLGLASNNEQFF	TRBJ2-1	TRBV7-8
CAPPRQCYGYTF	TRBJ1-2	TRBV7-9
CASSLRLTGAEQYF	TRBJ2-7	TRBV28
CASGLHNEQFF	TRBJ2-1	TRBV12-5
CASSLAGNTEAFF	TRBJ1-1	TRBV12-3/TRBV12-4
CSARGRGYEQYF	TRBJ2-7	TRBV20-1
CASSPDRDHGYTF	TRBJ1-2	TRBV7-9
CASSLQGPSTDTQYF	TRBJ2-3	TRBV5-1
CASSLRLAGGELFF	TRBJ2-2	TRBV9
CSARDSSLLGTSGNTDTQYF	TRBJ2-3	TRBV20-1
CASSLGSSYEQYF	TRBJ2-7	TRBV5-1
CASTEQGNTEAFF	TRBJ1-1	TRBV5-1
CASSLASINEKLFF	TRBJ1-4	TRBV5-1
CASSQAQSTDTQYF	TRBJ2-3	TRBV4-2
CASSPRASGGNTIYF	TRBJ1-3	TRBV18
CASSRTRWDEQFF	TRBJ2-1	TRBV12-3/TRBV12-4
CASSRTDSNQPQHF	TRBJ1-5	TRBV28
CASSQEGRTDTEAFF	TRBJ1-1	TRBV4-3
CASSVGDTNTDTQYF	TRBJ2-3	TRBV9
CASSRNRGTSTDTQYF	TRBJ2-3	TRBV7-2
CASSRRQTTNTEAFF	TRBJ1-1	TRBV7-2
CASSPGQSNTEAFF	TRBJ1-1	TRBV18
CASSPGQGSDTQYF	TRBJ2-3	TRBV5-1
CASSNGQGITGELFF	TRBJ2-2	TRBV5-1
CSAPLRRQGPGYTF	TRBJ1-2	TRBV20-1
CASSLGTGGYMNTEAFF	TRBJ1-1	TRBV5-1
CASSIGGTLSYEQYF	TRBJ2-7	TRBV9
CASSLRASGANVLTF	TRBJ2-6	TRBV7-9
CASSALIGWETQYF	TRBJ2-5	TRBV7-9
CASSLSPGQGNYGYTF	TRBJ1-2	TRBV4-1
CASSSLYSYPGELFF	TRBJ2-2	TRBV6-5
CASSYGTASWNEQFF	TRBJ2-1	TRBV6-5